Each of the 17 T cell receptor beta chains below was sequenced from the same sample in a study of blood T cell repertoires in COVID-19. Data came from immunoSEQ multiplex PCR; TCRdb stores just in-frame clones and leaves some out. Among a few hundred thousand clones, over 75% were seen once, and the ten largest hold 3% to 3.5%. Material for sequencing was PBMCs or T cells enriched from blood (not recorded which). The receptors here all came from a middle-aged woman who had been exposed to COVID-19.

The rearrangement links TRBV27 to TRBJ2-6, with D possibly matching TRBD1 (5 bases). Germline CDR1 reads MNHEY; CDR2 reads SMNVEV (reference sequence). V lost 5 bases and J lost 2, with 16 bases in between. The CDR3 consists of 17 residues. The CDR3 coding sequence is TGTGCCAGCAGTCAGGGTCTTTTGCAGGCTGGGGCCAACGTCCTGACTTTC. This encodes CASSQGLLQAGANVLTF. The full variable domain, completed using reference TRBV27 and TRBJ2-6, is EAQVTQNPRYLITVTGKKLTVTCSQNMNHEYMSWYRQDPGLGLRQIYYSMNVEVTDKGDVPEGYKVSRKEKRNFPLILESPSPNQTSLYFCASSQGLLQAGANVLTFGAGSRLTVL.

V and J are TRBV7-2 and TRBJ1-5; TRBD1 is a possible D gene (6 bases). Trimming removed 7 bases at V and 4 bases at J, with 11 bases between. Germline values: CDR1 SGHTA, CDR2 FQGNSA. The CDR3 loop spans 13 amino acids. The DNA for the CDR3 is TGTGCCAGCACCGTTAGGGGGAATCAGCCCCAGCATTTT. It specifies CASTVRGNQPQHF.

The chain is built from TRBV28 and TRBJ1-5, with 7 bases fitting TRBD1. The V segment lost 5 bases and the J segment 3 bases; nucleotides outside the gene matches: 7. This CDR3 is 15 amino acids long. Germline CDR1 and CDR2: MDHEN and SYDVKM. As DNA, the CDR3 is TGTGCCAGCAGTCCGACAGGGAGTCCCAATCAGCCCCAGCATTTT. This sequence encodes CASSPTGSPNQPQHF.

The chain links TRBV5-4 to TRBJ1-2; 10 bases agree with TRBD1. The CDR3 is 14 residues long. The ends lost 1 base at V and 7 bases at J; junction bases unmatched: 4. Germline-derived CDR1 and CDR2 are SGHNT and YYREEE (reference sequence). The CDR3 reads CASSLIDRGPGYTF. CDR3 DNA: TGTGCCAGCAGCTTGATCGACAGGGGGCCTGGCTACACCTTC.

J is TRBJ1-2 and V is TRBV3-1 (or the pseudogene TRBV3-2), with a possible D match to TRBD1 (6 bases). The germline V and J ends were trimmed by 1 base and 6 bases, with 12 bases remaining between them. Per the germline V gene, CDR1 is LGHDT and CDR2 is YNNKEL (reference sequence). The CDR3 is 14 residues long. CDR3 sequence: CASSQGNRVDGYTF. The CDR3 region has the DNA TGTGCCAGCAGCCAAGGGAACAGGGTGGATGGCTACACCTTC.

This chain links TRBV27 with TRBJ2-7; the D gene is possibly TRBD2 (5 bases). The germline CDR1 and CDR2 sequences are MNHEY and SMNVEV (reference sequence). The CDR3 runs to 14 residues. V was pared by 8 bases and J by 3 bases, with 17 bases between. The CDR3 reads CASSWYTGNYEQYF. In DNA form, the CDR3 reads TGTGCCAGCTCTTGGTACACCGGGAACTACGAGCAGTACTTC.

This chain uses TRBV6-2 or TRBV6-3 with TRBJ2-1, with 10 bases that match TRBD2. V was clipped by 0 bases and J by 6 bases; unmatched bases: 14. CDR1 and CDR2 from the germline V gene are MNHEY and SVGEGT. The CDR3 contains 19 residues. The CDR3 DNA sequence: TGTGCCAGCAGTTACTCGAGGACTAGCGGACTCCTTTGGATCAATGAGCAGTTCTTC. It codes for CASSYSRTSGLLWINEQFF.

This clone has only one observation. V gene TRBV10-2 combines with J gene TRBJ2-7, with D unclear. V was pared by 3 bases and J by 2 bases, with 8 bases between. CDR1 is WSHSY and CDR2 is SAAADI in the germline V gene. CDR3 length: 13 amino acids. The CDR3 protein is CASSENRAYEQYV. CDR3 bases: TGCGCCAGCAGTGAAAACAGAGCCTACGAGCAGTACGTC.

The rearrangement uses TRBV4-1 and TRBJ2-7; 9 nucleotides match TRBD1. J was trimmed by 0 bases and V by 4 bases; bases with no gene match: 13. Germline V CDR1 and CDR2: MGHRA, YSYEKL. The CDR3 is 18 residues long. The CDR3 spells CASSRGQGPAASSYEQYF. In DNA form, the CDR3 reads TGCGCCAGCAGCCGGGGACAGGGACCCGCCGCCTCCTCCTACGAGCAGTACTTC.

The rearrangement uses TRBV4-3 and TRBJ2-1, with D maybe TRBD2 (6 bases). The V gene lost 1 base and the J gene lost 2 bases, with 9 bases spanning the gap. The CDR3 extends over 15 amino acids. Germline-derived CDR1 and CDR2 are LGHNA and YSLEER. The CDR3 protein is CASSQGDWAYNEQFF. In DNA form, the CDR3 reads TGCGCCAGCAGCCAAGGGGACTGGGCCTACAATGAGCAGTTCTTC.

The chain employs TRBV21-1 and TRBJ1-6. TRBV21-1 is tagged as a pseudogene. The CDR3 covers 14 residues. As DNA, the CDR3 is TGTGCCAGCAGCAATAATGAGGGAGTTGCACCCCTCCACTTT. Residues: CASSNNEGVAPLHF.

V and J are TRBV3-1 (or the pseudogene TRBV3-2) and TRBJ2-4, with 14 bases lining up with TRBD2. Germline CDR1 is LGHDT and CDR2 is YNNKEL (reference sequence). J was trimmed by 0 bases and V by 4 bases; bases with no gene match: 8. This CDR3 has 19 residues. In DNA form, the CDR3 reads TGTGCCAGCAGCCCAACGGGACTAGCGGGGGTTCCAGCCAAAAACATTCAGTACTTC. Residues: CASSPTGLAGVPAKNIQYF.

The V call is TRBV6-5, the J call TRBJ2-2, with a tentative D call TRBD1 (6 bases). Germline V gene data show CDR1 as MNHEY and CDR2 as SVGAGI. The length of the CDR3 is 13 residues. V dropped 9 bases and J dropped 4 bases, with 12 bases sitting between them. DNA of the CDR3: TGTGCCAGTAAACAGGGAACCACCGGGGAGCTGTTTTTT. It encodes CASKQGTTGELFF.

This clone was recorded only once. The CDR3 region has the DNA TGCAGCGTCGACAGGGGGCCGGGAACTGAAGCTTTCTTT. It codes for CSVDRGPGTEAFF. The gene calls are TRBV29-1 and TRBJ1-1; TRBD1 matches 10 bases. The germline V gene has CDR1 SQVTM and CDR2 ANQGSEA. This CDR3 has 13 amino acids. V shed 6 bases, J shed 5 bases, and the junction held 6 bases outside the gene matches.

This chain links TRBV7-2 with TRBJ2-3; perhaps TRBD2 as D (5 bases). Between the trimmed V and J ends, which lost 3 bases and 2 bases, there was a span of 12 bases. Germline CDR1 and CDR2: SGHTA and FQGNSA. The CDR3 spans 15 residues. CDR3 bases: TGTGCCAGCAGCTTGTTTCCGGGGAACACAGATACGCAGTATTTT. Translating gives CASSLFPGNTDTQYF.

The chain employs TRBV28 and TRBJ2-1, with D possibly TRBD2 on 6 matching bases. The germline gives CDR1 MDHEN, CDR2 SYDVKM. The CDR3 contains 13 residues. Trimming took 3 bases from V and 13 from J, leaving 16 bases between them. CDR3 in amino acids: CASSFGGLNVQFF. The CDR3 DNA follows: TGTGCCAGCAGTTTTGGAGGGCTGAATGTTCAGTTCTTC.

The gene calls are TRBV28 and TRBJ2-7; 7 bases fit TRBD1. Germline trimming cut 6 bases from V and 2 bases from J; bases unmatched to any gene: 4. The germline gives CDR1 MDHEN, CDR2 SYDVKM. This CDR3 is 13 amino acids long. CDR3 protein: CASSLGGPYEQYF. CDR3 sequence (DNA): TGTGCCAGCAGCTTAGGGGGCCCCTACGAGCAGTACTTC.